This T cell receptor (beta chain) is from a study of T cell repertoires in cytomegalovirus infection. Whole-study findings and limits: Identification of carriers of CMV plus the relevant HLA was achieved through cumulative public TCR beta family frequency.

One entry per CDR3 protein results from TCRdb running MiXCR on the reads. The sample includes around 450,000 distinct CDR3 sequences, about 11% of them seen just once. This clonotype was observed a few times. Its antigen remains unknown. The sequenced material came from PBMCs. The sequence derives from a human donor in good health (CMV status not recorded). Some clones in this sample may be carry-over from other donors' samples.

CDR3 sequence: CASKRDSWGYTF. The CDR3 region has the DNA TGTGCCAGCAAAAGGGACAGCTGGGGCTACACCTTC. The chain uses TRBV5-4 and TRBJ1-2, with 7 positions matching TRBD1. This CDR3 has 12 amino acids. Looked up from germline, CDR1 is SGHNT and CDR2 is YYREEE (reference sequence). V was pared by 6 bases and J by 8 bases, with 7 bases of the junction left unmatched.